This TCR beta chain originates from a study of CD8+ T cells in alopecia areata. Germline loops: CDR1 LGHNA, CDR2 YSLEER. The CDR3 has 15 amino acids. The germline V and J ends were trimmed by 0 bases and 4 bases, with 13 bases remaining between them. Stated treatment: oral pan-JAK inhibitor, 5-10 mg twice daily. cDNA serving as the sequencing template came from extracted, reverse transcribed RNA. Method: immunoSEQ multiplex PCR; TCRdb's copy keeps in-frame clones and lacks some. The repertoire includes roughly 200,000 clones, 40% to 65% of them detected once, and 10% to 12% sits in the top ten. The TCR comes from a human donor with alopecia areata. The chain recombines TRBV4-3 with TRBJ2-7; weak D call: TRBD1 (5 bases). The material was CD8+ T cells sorted from blood, obtained at week 24, from a patient treated with tofacitinib. Written as DNA, the CDR3 is TGCGCCAGCAGCCAAGATGTCAGGGATGCTTACGAGCAGTACTTC. It is translated as CASSQDVRDAYEQYF.